The rows below give T cell receptor beta chains drawn from one sample of a study of cytomegalovirus exposure and HLA in healthy donors. The repertoire was sequenced with immunoSEQ multiplex PCR; TCRdb's copy has only in-frame clones and lacks some. The sample holds approximately 210,000 clones, roughly 80% seen once. Sequenced: PBMCs. Source of these receptors: a woman aged 25 to 39 in good health and CMV-seropositive. The CDR3 runs from the conserved cysteine through the conserved F or W. Each record gives: CDR3 length, V gene, D gene, J gene, clone size, CDR3 DNA, CDR3 protein. The D gene is left open where the match is weak. Expanded clones are given a class, and other clones once, few, many or no size at all.

12	TRBV6-5	NA	TRBJ2-1	NA	TGTGCCAGCAGAGGACTCTACAATGAGCAGTTCTTC	CASRGLYNEQFF
16	TRBV9	TRBD2	TRBJ2-3	few	TGTGCCAGCAGCGTAGCCCAGCGGGGGAGCACAGATACGCAGTATTTT	CASSVAQRGSTDTQYF
14	TRBV27	TRBD1	TRBJ1-2	NA	TGTGCCAGCAGACCCAGACAGGGTCACTATGGCTACACCTTC	CASRPRQGHYGYTF
13	TRBV21-1	NA	TRBJ2-2	few	TGTGCCAGCACCTCCGGGGTCACCGGGGAGCTGTTTTTT	CASTSGVTGELFF
13	TRBV7-3	NA	TRBJ1-2	NA	TGTGCCAGCAGCTCCTCGGAGGCGGCTGGCTACACCTTC	CASSSSEAAGYTF
16	TRBV7-2	TRBD1	TRBJ2-1	NA	TGTGCCAGCAGCTTAGGGACAGGGCTTCTCTACAATGAGCAGTTCTTC	CASSLGTGLLYNEQFF
13	TRBV28	NA	TRBJ1-2	NA	TGTGCCAGCAGTTTAAGTCGGGGAAGAGGCTACACCTTC	CASSLSRGRGYTF
18	TRBV13	TRBD1	TRBJ2-7	NA	TGTGCCAGCAGCGAAACCGGGACAGGGGGCCCCCTCTCCTACGAGCAGTACTTC	CASSETGTGGPLSYEQYF
15	TRBV5-1	TRBD2	TRBJ2-5	NA	TGCGCCAGCAGCATGACTAGCGGGGGCCCAAGGACCCAGTACTTC	CASSMTSGGPRTQYF
16	TRBV7-3	TRBD2	TRBJ2-3	NA	TGTGCCAGCAGCCCCAGACTAGCGGGGCCCACAGATACGCAGTATTTT	CASSPRLAGPTDTQYF
15	TRBV6-5	TRBD1	TRBJ1-6	NA	TGTGCCAGCAGTTACTTGACAGGGGGGAATTCACCCCTCCACTTT	CASSYLTGGNSPLHF
17	TRBV7-9	TRBD1	TRBJ1-3	NA	TGTGCCAGCAGCGTACTCCGGGACAGGGGGCCTGGAAACACCATATATTTT	CASSVLRDRGPGNTIYF
17	TRBV9	NA	TRBJ1-4	NA	TGTGCCAGCAGCGTAGTCCCGCACATAACAACTAATGAAAAACTGTTTTTT	CASSVVPHITTNEKLFF
14	TRBV28	NA	TRBJ2-6	NA	TGTGCCATAGGAGAGCACTCTGGGGCCAACGTCCTGACTTTC	CAIGEHSGANVLTF
13	TRBV5-1	TRBD1	TRBJ2-1	few	TGCGCCAGCAGCTTGGGACAGGGCGATGAGCAGTTCTTC	CASSLGQGDEQFF
15	TRBV5-1	NA	TRBJ2-7	few	TGCGCCAGCAGCTTAAGCATGACGGGAAACTACGAGCAGTACTTC	CASSLSMTGNYEQYF
15	TRBV19	NA	TRBJ2-7	NA	TGTGCCAGTAGTAAGTGGGACACGCCTACCTACGAGCAGTACTTC	CASSKWDTPTYEQYF
14	TRBV10-3	TRBD2	TRBJ2-3	NA	TGTGCCATCAGCGGACTAGCGGGGACCGATACGCAGTATTTT	CAISGLAGTDTQYF
15	TRBV28	NA	TRBJ1-5	NA	TGTGCCAGCATCACCCGGGGGGTTAGCAATCAGCCCCAGCATTTT	CASITRGVSNQPQHF
14	TRBV5-1	NA	TRBJ1-4	few	TGCGCCAGCAGCACACAGGGATCTAATGAAAAACTGTTTTTT	CASSTQGSNEKLFF
14	TRBV5-1	TRBD1	TRBJ2-7	NA	TGCGCCAGCAGGAGTGGGACAGGGGCCTACGAGCAGTACTTC	CASRSGTGAYEQYF
16	TRBV19	TRBD1	TRBJ2-5	NA	TGTGCCAGTAGCACAGACAGGGTTGGCGTCCAAGAGACCCAGTACTTC	CASSTDRVGVQETQYF
15	TRBV28	NA	TRBJ1-3	NA	TGTGCCAGCCGAGGGTACATCAGCTCTGGAAACACCATATATTTT	CASRGYISSGNTIYF
15	TRBV10-3	TRBD1	TRBJ2-1	NA	TGTGCCATCAGCCTACAGGGGGAGACCTACAATGAGCAGTTCTTC	CAISLQGETYNEQFF
12	TRBV6-4	NA	TRBJ1-6	NA	TGTGCCAGCAGCGGCTATAATTCACCCCTCCACTTT	CASSGYNSPLHF
15	TRBV5-1	NA	TRBJ2-2	NA	TGCGCCAGCGCTGCGGGGGCTATGAACACCGGGGAGCTGTTTTTT	CASAAGAMNTGELFF
15	TRBV5-1	NA	TRBJ2-2	NA	TGCGCCAGCAGGGCTAGCGCCATGAACACCGGGGAGCTGTTTTTT	CASRASAMNTGELFF
15	TRBV10-3	NA	TRBJ2-3	NA	TGTGCCATCAGTGATTTACAGGGTGGACAGTATACGCAGTATTTT	CAISDLQGGQYTQYF
15	TRBV7-9	NA	TRBJ1-1	NA	TGTGCCAGCAGCTTAAGGACAGACATGAACACTGAAGCTTTCTTT	CASSLRTDMNTEAFF
12	TRBV7-9	NA	TRBJ1-2	once	TGTGCCAGCAGCTTACCAGACTATGGCTACACCTTC	CASSLPDYGYTF
10	TRBV7-9	NA	TRBJ2-1	NA	TGTGCCAGCAGACCAGGGGAGCAGTTCTTC	CASRPGEQFF
12	TRBV6-5	NA	TRBJ1-2	few	TGTGCCAGCAGTTACAACGGCTATGGCTACACCTTC	CASSYNGYGYTF
16	TRBV14	NA	TRBJ1-1	NA	TGTGCCAGCAACCTGGGGGCAGCTTCAATGAACACTGAAGCTTTCTTT	CASNLGAASMNTEAFF
16	TRBV5-1	TRBD1	TRBJ1-1	NA	TGCGCCAGCAGCTTGGCATCCGGGACAGCTAGCACTGAAGCTTTCTTT	CASSLASGTASTEAFF
14	TRBV19	NA	TRBJ2-1	NA	TGTGCCACTAAACCGGGTCCTCTGAACAATGAGCAGTTCTTC	CATKPGPLNNEQFF
16	TRBV6-4	TRBD2	TRBJ2-1	NA	TGTGCCAGCAGTGAACGGGGGGGGGTCGTCCTCAATGAGCAGTTCTTC	CASSERGGVVLNEQFF
14	TRBV7-3	NA	TRBJ1-2	NA	TGTGCCAGCAGCCCCGAGGGAGGGAACTATGGCTACACCTTC	CASSPEGGNYGYTF
17	TRBV28	NA	TRBJ1-3	NA	TGTGCCAGCAGTTTCCAGTTAGGGACTCCCTCTGGAAACACCATATATTTT	CASSFQLGTPSGNTIYF
12	TRBV10-3	NA	TRBJ2-5	few	TGTGCCATCAGTGCTCCGGAAGAGACCCAGTACTTC	CAISAPEETQYF
16	TRBV7-9	NA	TRBJ2-1	NA	TGTGCCAGCAGCCCCGGGGGACCCAGCTCCTACAATGAGCAGTTCTTC	CASSPGGPSSYNEQFF
13	TRBV7-2	NA	TRBJ2-2	NA	TGTGCCAGCAGCTTAAACAGGGCCCCGGAGCTGTTTTTT	CASSLNRAPELFF
12	TRBV5-1	NA	TRBJ1-1	NA	TGCGCCAGCAGCCTACAGGGTCCTGAAGCTTTCTTT	CASSLQGPEAFF
16	TRBV4-2	NA	TRBJ2-7	NA	TGTGCCAGCAGCCAGCCGCCGGGGGGCCTCGGCTACGAGCAGTACTTC	CASSQPPGGLGYEQYF
15	TRBV28	NA	TRBJ2-7	NA	TGTGCCAGCAGTTCTGAAGCCGAGGGTGAGTACGAGCAGTACTTC	CASSSEAEGEYEQYF
16	TRBV2	NA	TRBJ2-1	once	TGTGCCAGCAGTGAAATCTCGGGTTTCGGAGGACATGAGCAGTTCTTC	CASSEISGFGGHEQFF
15	TRBV6-5	TRBD1	TRBJ2-2	NA	TGTGCCAGCACCCCCAGGGGGCTAAGCACCGGGGAGCTGTTTTTT	CASTPRGLSTGELFF
12	TRBV27	NA	TRBJ2-1	NA	TGTGCCAGCAGTTTCGGAGGGAGTCCATCGTTCTTC	CASSFGGSPSFF
14	TRBV21-1	NA	TRBJ2-2	NA	TGTGCCAGCAGCAAGGTACAGAACACCGGGGAGCTGTTTTTT	CASSKVQNTGELFF
16	TRBV18	TRBD1	TRBJ2-7	NA	TGTGCCAGCTCATCAACCGGGACAGGGTCGCCCTACGAGCAGTACTTC	CASSSTGTGSPYEQYF
13	TRBV30	TRBD1	TRBJ2-7	NA	TGTGCCTGGAGTGCGGACAGGGGGAGGGAGCAGTACTTC	CAWSADRGREQYF
14	TRBV6-5	NA	TRBJ1-1	NA	TGTGCCAGCAGCCTGATGAGGAAGAACACTGAAGCTTTCTTT	CASSLMRKNTEAFF
15	TRBV6-5	TRBD1	TRBJ2-1	NA	TGTGCCAGCAGTTATTCGGGACAGGGCGTCTATGAGCAGTTCTTC	CASSYSGQGVYEQFF
17	TRBV18	TRBD1	TRBJ1-2	NA	TGTGCCAGCTCCCAACTCCATAACAAACAGGGGAACTATGGCTACACCTTC	CASSQLHNKQGNYGYTF
16	TRBV2	NA	TRBJ2-2	NA	TGTGCCAGCAGCCCCATCCAGGCCAGGCAAACCGGGGAGCTGTTTTTT	CASSPIQARQTGELFF
15	TRBV30	NA	TRBJ1-3	NA	TGTGCCTGGAGTGTACTTTCAGGATTTGGAAACACCATATATTTT	CAWSVLSGFGNTIYF
14	TRBV18	NA	TRBJ1-5	few	TGTGCCAGCTCACCAACCGGGGGCAATCAGCCCCAGCATTTT	CASSPTGGNQPQHF